Each of the 16 T cell receptor beta chains below was sequenced from the same sample in a study of T cell repertoires in cytomegalovirus infection. TCRdb re-analysed the reads in MiXCR, keeping a single row per CDR3 protein. The data hold about 440,000 distinct CDR3 sequences, with roughly 30% observed a single time. The specimen sequenced was PBMCs. These receptors originate from a human donor in good health (CMV status not recorded). Some clones in this sample may be carry-over from other donors' samples.

This clonotype was observed at least ten times. V gene TRBV11-2 combines with J gene TRBJ2-7; D tentatively reads TRBD1 or TRBD2 (5 bases each). The V gene's germline CDR1 is SGHAT and CDR2 FQNNGV. The CDR3 has 12 residues. V lost 3 bases to trimming and J lost 7 bases, with 10 bases between them. CDR3 DNA sequence: TGTGCCAGCAGCTTCTCCGAGGGGGAGCAGTACTTC. This gives the protein CASSFSEGEQYF.

With regard to this clonotype: With a much larger clone just one base away, this may be a read error. J is TRBJ2-1 and V is TRBV7-2; TRBD2 matches 8 bases. The DNA end is more similar to TRBJ2-7, so the J call may be wrong. Germline V gene lookup returns CDR1 SGHTA and CDR2 FQGNSA. CDR3 length equals 15 residues. The CDR3 coding sequence is TGTGCCAGCAGCGCGCGGGGGGTACCGAACAATGAGCAGTACTTC. It encodes CASSARGVPNNEQYF.

This clonotype occurred a few times. The chain couples TRBV19 to TRBJ1-2; 10 bases map to TRBD1. CDR1 LNHDA and CDR2 SQIVND come from the germline V gene (reference sequence). V shed 4 bases and J 3 bases; nucleotides not matched to a gene: 5. The CDR3 loop spans 15 amino acids. CDR3 sequence: CASSNRGTGDYGYTF. CDR3 DNA: TGTGCCAGTAGTAACCGCGGGACAGGGGACTATGGCTACACCTTC.

This clonotype was seen a handful of times. The gene calls are TRBV20-1 and TRBJ2-1; D may be TRBD2 (6 bases). V was clipped by 3 bases and J by 2 bases, with 11 bases between them. Per the germline V gene, CDR1 is DFQATT and CDR2 is SNEGSKA (reference sequence). CDR3 size: 14 residues. CDR3 bases: TGCAGTGCTAGGGACGGGGGAGCCTACAATGAGCAGTTCTTC. Residues: CSARDGGAYNEQFF.

This chain connects TRBV4-3 to TRBJ1-6; 9 bases match TRBD1. This CDR3 region has 14 residues. The V and J ends lost 4 bases and 9 bases, in that order; junction bases with no gene match: 4. CDR1 is LGHNA and CDR2 is YSLEER in the germline V gene. The CDR3, as DNA: TGCGCCAGCAGCCCCATGGGACAGGGTTCACCCCTCCACTTT. Residues: CASSPMGQGSPLHF.

The V call is TRBV28, the J call TRBJ2-2; D gene unclear. The V end lost 1 base, the J end lost 7 bases, and 4 bases lay between the germline ends. The CDR3 has 12 residues. Germline CDR1 reads MDHEN; CDR2 reads SYDVKM. This CDR3 reads CASSLFVGELFF. In nucleotides, the CDR3 is TGTGCCAGCAGTTTATTCGTCGGGGAGCTGTTTTTT.

The chain recombines TRBV12-3 or TRBV12-4 with TRBJ2-2; no reliable D call. This CDR3 has 14 amino acids. Trimming shortened V by 3 bases and J by 3 bases, and 8 bases separated the two germline ends. This CDR3 reads CASSFRRDTGELFF. In DNA, the CDR3 is TGTGCCAGCAGTTTCAGAAGGGACACCGGGGAGCTGTTTTTT.

This chain joins TRBV4-1 and TRBJ2-5; D gene ambiguous. V lost 1 base and J lost 5, with 14 bases in between. The CDR3 loop spans 15 amino acids. Per germline, CDR1 MGHRA and CDR2 YSYEKL. The CDR3 DNA is TGCGCCAGCAGCCAAGGGCCGGCCCCTTGGGAGACCCAGTACTTC. Protein sequence: CASSQGPAPWETQYF.

The CDR3 DNA reads as TGTGCCAGCAGCCCGGGGGGGCCTGGGTTCGGGGAGCTGTTTTTT. It yields the protein CASSPGGPGFGELFF. V gene TRBV6-5 combines with J gene TRBJ2-2, with 8 positions matching TRBD2. Germline V CDR1 and CDR2: MNHEY, SVGAGI. The CDR3 runs 15 residues. J gave up 7 bases and V 6 bases, and 10 bases lay outside the gene matches.

The J gene is TRBJ2-1, the V gene TRBV6-1, with TRBD2 matching 8 bases. CDR1 is MNHNS, CDR2 SASEGT, per germline. The CDR3 has 17 residues. V lost 2 bases to trimming and J lost 10 bases; unmatched junction nucleotides: 16. This CDR3 reads CASSESYTGGAYTEQFF. In nucleotides, the CDR3 is TGTGCCAGCAGTGAATCTTATACGGGGGGGGCCTACACGGAGCAGTTCTTC.

This clonotype showed up just a few times. This chain uses TRBV12-3 or TRBV12-4 with TRBJ2-3, with 9 bases that match TRBD1. There are 14 residues in the CDR3. V lost 4 bases, J lost 1 base, and 0 bases stayed unmatched. The DNA for the CDR3 is TGTGCCAGCAGTTGGGACAGGGGCACAGATACGCAGTATTTT. It encodes CASSWDRGTDTQYF.

This clonotype was observed a handful of times. The CDR3 protein is CASSFTRDGAYNQPQHF. CDR3 DNA: TGTGCCAGCAGCTTTACCCGGGACGGTGCTTACAATCAGCCCCAGCATTTT. This rearrangement joins TRBV5-6 to TRBJ1-5; possible D gene TRBD1, 5 bases. The CDR3 consists of 17 residues. The germline V gene encodes CDR1 SGHDT and CDR2 YYEEEE. Trimming stripped 2 bases from V and 3 bases from J, with 18 bases between.

This clonotype was observed at least ten times. The chain carries TRBV27 and TRBJ2-5, with 14 bases lining up with TRBD2. The CDR3 is 16 amino acids. Germline-derived CDR1 and CDR2 are MNHEY and SMNVEV (reference sequence). J gave up 4 bases and V 5 bases, and 6 bases lay outside the gene matches. The CDR3 region has the DNA TGTGCCAGCAGTCCCCGGGGACTAGCGGGGGTAGAGACCCAGTACTTC. Encoded protein: CASSPRGLAGVETQYF.

The chain joins TRBV29-1 to TRBJ2-1, with D possibly matching TRBD1 (5 bases). The CDR3 runs to 13 residues. Per the germline V gene, CDR1 is SQVTM and CDR2 is ANQGSEA. V was shortened by 7 bases and J by 6 bases, with 16 bases between the two germline ends. The CDR3 DNA reads TGCAGCGGTGGGGCCCAGAGCGTCAATGAGCAGTTCTTC. Protein product: CSGGAQSVNEQFF.

This clonotype has just a few counts. The chain employs TRBV12-3 or TRBV12-4 and TRBJ2-5; unclear D gene. The length of the CDR3 is 14 residues. V shed 6 bases and J shed 7 bases, with 18 bases lying between them. This chain's CDR3 is CASSREQPMGTQYF. The CDR3 region has the DNA TGTGCCAGCAGCCGCGAGCAGCCGATGGGGACCCAGTACTTC.

This rearrangement joins TRBV4-1 to TRBJ2-2; D uncertain. The germline CDR1 and CDR2 sequences are MGHRA and YSYEKL. V was cut by 4 bases and J by 3 bases, with 9 bases left in between. CDR3 length equals 14 residues. CDR3 sequence reads: CASSRISYTGELFF. In DNA form, the CDR3 reads TGCGCCAGCAGCCGGATCTCATACACCGGGGAGCTGTTTTTT.